Each of the 31 T cell receptor beta chains below was sequenced from the same sample in a study of lymphopenia after photon versus proton radiotherapy. Clones were sequenced by immunoSEQ multiplex PCR, and TCRdb holds only the in-frame ones, with some missing. The sample records under 70,000 clones, 85% to 95% being singletons. The sample in question was peripheral blood, obtained from a patient treated with photon-based radiotherapy. The receptors come from a woman in her thirties or forties with cholangiocarcinoma.

V and J are TRBV5-4 and TRBJ1-2; D unresolved. Germline values: CDR1 SGHNT, CDR2 YYREEE (reference sequence). The V and J ends lost 3 bases and 4 bases respectively, with 7 bases between them. This CDR3 region has 12 residues. The CDR3 region has the DNA TGTGCCAGCAGCTCTGACACCTATGGCTACACCTTC. Translating it yields CASSSDTYGYTF.

The genes are TRBV19 and TRBJ1-2, with TRBD1 matching over 7 bases. The germline V gene encodes CDR1 LNHDA and CDR2 SQIVND (reference sequence). V dropped 6 bases and J dropped 2; count of bases not matched to a gene: 9. The CDR3 runs 15 residues. CDR3 in amino acids: CASSTSGGRNYGYTF. In DNA, the CDR3 is TGTGCCAGTAGCACTTCAGGGGGAAGGAACTATGGCTACACCTTC.

The V gene is TRBV30, the J gene TRBJ2-2; D possibly matches TRBD1 or TRBD2 (5 bases each). V was clipped by 3 bases and J by 15 bases, with 17 bases between them. This CDR3 has 12 amino acids. The germline V gene encodes CDR1 GTSNPN and CDR2 SVGIG (reference sequence). CDR3 region: CAWSPPGRRVFF. The CDR3 DNA follows: TGTGCCTGGAGCCCTCCGGGACGAAGAGTGTTTTTT.

For the CDR3, the DNA is TGCGCCAGCTGTCGGGCGGGAGGTTACGACGAGCAGTACTTC. This gives the protein CASCRAGGYDEQYF. The V and J genes are TRBV5-1 and TRBJ2-7; 8 positions match TRBD2. The CDR3 has 14 amino acids. The germline V gene has CDR1 SGHRS and CDR2 YFSETQ. The trim removed 7 bases at V and 5 bases at J, leaving 11 bases unmatched. The whole variable domain, filled in from reference TRBV5-1 and TRBJ2-7, reads KAGVTQTPRYLIKTRGQQVTLSCSPISGHRSVSWYQQTPGQGLQFLFEYFSETQRNKGNFPGRFSGRQFSNSRSEMNVSTLELGDSALYLCASCRAGGYDEQYFGPGTRLTVT.

This clone was detected once. This chain joins TRBV4-1 and TRBJ1-4; D is possibly TRBD1 (5 bases). V lost 4 bases, J lost 2 bases, and 14 bases lay in between. This CDR3 has 16 amino acids. Germline CDR1 MGHRA, CDR2 YSYEKL. CDR3 protein: CASSRGTGATNEKLFF. The DNA for the CDR3 is TGCGCCAGCAGCCGGGGGACCGGTGCTACTAATGAAAAACTGTTTTTT.

This chain joins TRBV19 and TRBJ1-3; D call uncertain. The CDR3 is 16 residues long. Germline CDR1 reads LNHDA; CDR2 reads SQIVND (reference sequence). The V and J ends lost 2 bases and 0 bases respectively, with 11 bases between them. The CDR3 DNA reads TGTGCCAGTAGTATATCGAACAGCCACTCTGGAAACACCATATATTTT. Translating it yields CASSISNSHSGNTIYF.

The chain carries TRBV5-1 and TRBJ2-3, with a possible D match to TRBD2 (5 bases). The ends were cut back, 2 bases at V and 2 bases at J, with 12 bases in the middle. The germline gives CDR1 SGHRS, CDR2 YFSETQ. CDR3 length equals 15 residues. CDR3 bases: TGCGCCAGCAGCTTTGAGGGAGCCCCCACAGATACGCAGTATTTT. Amino acids: CASSFEGAPTDTQYF.

The chain uses TRBV19 and TRBJ1-1, with D possibly matching TRBD1 (6 bases). The CDR3 loop spans 14 amino acids. Trimming left V 10 bases short and J 2 bases short, with 17 bases between. Germline assignment: CDR1 LNHDA and CDR2 SQIVND (reference sequence). The CDR3 loop is CATQGLAANTEAFF. The CDR3 DNA is TGTGCCACCCAGGGGTTGGCAGCTAACACTGAAGCTTTCTTT.

The chain couples TRBV29-1 to TRBJ2-1; TRBD1 is a possible D gene (6 bases). CDR1 SQVTM and CDR2 ANQGSEA come from the germline V gene. V lost 8 bases, J lost 8 bases, and 16 bases lay in between. The CDR3 has 12 amino acids. This CDR3 reads CSSSRGPDEQFF. CDR3 in DNA: TGCAGCTCCAGCAGGGGTCCGGATGAGCAGTTCTTC.

DNA for the CDR3: TGTGCCAGCAGCTTTGGCCTCCCGACTCGTAATGAGCAGTTCTTC. This gives the protein CASSFGLPTRNEQFF. The rearrangement joins TRBV7-9 to TRBJ2-1; D remains ambiguous. The ends were cut back, 3 bases at V and 7 bases at J, with 16 bases in the middle. CDR1 SEHNR and CDR2 FQNEAQ come from the germline V gene (reference sequence). CDR3 length: 15 residues.

The chain employs TRBV6-1 and TRBJ1-5, with 8 positions matching TRBD1. J was trimmed by 9 bases and V by 4 bases; bases with no gene match: 14. CDR3 length: 16 residues. Germline V gives CDR1 MNHNS, CDR2 SASEGT. CDR3 residues: CASSGGDRTPSAPQHF. The DNA of the CDR3 is TGTGCCAGCAGTGGGGGGGACAGGACCCCTAGCGCGCCCCAGCATTTT.

CDR3 protein: CASSLGLLRNTGELFF. The DNA of the CDR3 is TGTGCCAGCAGTTTAGGCCTACTGCGGAACACCGGGGAGCTGTTTTTT. The chain combines TRBV28 with TRBJ2-2; no reliable D call. V was clipped by 2 bases and J by 1 base, with 11 bases between them. The CDR3 totals 16 residues. CDR1 and CDR2 from the germline V gene are MDHEN and SYDVKM.

V gene TRBV5-6 combines with J gene TRBJ2-5; D remains unclear. This CDR3 spans 13 amino acids. The V and J ends lost 2 bases and 3 bases respectively, with 8 bases between them. Germline V CDR1 and CDR2: SGHDT, YYEEEE. The CDR3 DNA reads as TGTGCCAGCAGCTTTGTCTTTGAAGAGACCCAGTACTTC. It translates to CASSFVFEETQYF.

V usage is TRBV28 and J usage is TRBJ1-2; D perhaps matches TRBD1 (5 bases). There are 14 residues in the CDR3. Germline CDR1 MDHEN, CDR2 SYDVKM. Trimming shortened V by 6 bases and J by 4 bases, and 15 bases separated the two germline ends. CDR3 loop: CASSLGWGGYGYTF. In nucleotides, the CDR3 is TGTGCCAGCAGCCTCGGGTGGGGCGGCTATGGCTACACCTTC.

The rearrangement links TRBV11-2 to TRBJ2-3; 8 bases are shared with TRBD2. Germline CDR1 is SGHAT and CDR2 is FQNNGV. J was trimmed by 1 base and V by 5 bases; bases with no gene match: 5. This CDR3 contains 15 residues. The CDR3 DNA reads as TGTGCCAGCAGCCCCCGGGGGGGAGGCACAGATACGCAGTATTTT. Amino acid sequence: CASSPRGGGTDTQYF.

The count of this clone is one. The chain links TRBV28 to TRBJ2-5; D might be TRBD1 (5 bases). The CDR3 length is 15 residues. Germline assignment: CDR1 MDHEN and CDR2 SYDVKM. V lost 2 bases, J lost 0 bases, and 10 bases lay in between. The CDR3 coding sequence is TGTGCCAGCAGTTTAGGCAGGGCATACCAAGAGACCCAGTACTTC. Translating gives CASSLGRAYQETQYF.

The chain combines TRBV7-2 with TRBJ1-1; 9 bases align to TRBD1. Trimming removed 3 bases from V and 4 bases from J; junction bases left unmatched: 0. The CDR3 loop spans 13 amino acids. CDR1 and CDR2 from the germline V gene are SGHTA and FQGNSA. Written as DNA, the CDR3 is TGTGCCAGCAGCTTGGGACAGGGCACTGAAGCTTTCTTT. Protein product: CASSLGQGTEAFF.

The rearrangement links TRBV27 to TRBJ1-1; no definite D call. The CDR3 has 13 amino acids. Looked up from germline, CDR1 is MNHEY and CDR2 is SMNVEV (reference sequence). V lost 2 bases, J lost 7 bases, and 11 bases lay in between. In nucleotides, the CDR3 is TGTGCCAGCAGTTTACGGGAGAAAGATGAAGCTTTCTTT. Its translation: CASSLREKDEAFF.

This sequence joins TRBV5-6 and TRBJ1-1, with D unresolved. There are 14 residues in the CDR3. Trimming took 4 bases from V and 2 from J, leaving 12 bases between them. The germline CDR1 and CDR2 sequences are SGHDT and YYEEEE. DNA of the CDR3: TGTGCCAGCAGCCGCAGGAGACTAAACACTGAAGCTTTCTTT. This codes for CASSRRRLNTEAFF. The full variable domain, rest sourced from reference TRBV5-6 and TRBJ1-1, is DAGVTQSPTHLIKTRGQQVTLRCSPKSGHDTVSWYQQALGQGPQFIFQYYEEEERQRGNFPDRFSGHQFPNYSSELNVNALLLGDSALYLCASSRRRLNTEAFFGQGTRLTVV.

This chain uses TRBV5-1 with TRBJ1-5; D gene unclear. This CDR3 contains 15 residues. Per germline, CDR1 SGHRS and CDR2 YFSETQ. The V end lost 0 bases, the J end lost 0 bases, and 7 bases lay between the germline ends. CDR3 sequence reads: CASSLGGYSNQPQHF. Here the CDR3 DNA reads TGCGCCAGCAGCTTGGGAGGATATAGCAATCAGCCCCAGCATTTT.

This clone was seen only once. This chain joins TRBV11-2 and TRBJ1-6; the D is unclear. The CDR3 length is 15 residues. Germline V gene data show CDR1 as SGHAT and CDR2 as FQNNGV. V was cut by 5 bases and J by 8 bases, with 16 bases left in between. CDR3 sequence: CASSTPTGLHSPLHF. The CDR3 bases are TGTGCCAGCAGCACCCCGACCGGATTACATTCACCCCTCCACTTT.

The chain has TRBV4-2 and TRBJ1-1; D is ambiguous. CDR1 is LGHNA and CDR2 is YNFKEQ in the germline V gene. CDR3 length: 15 amino acids. V was pared by 3 bases and J by 6 bases, with 17 bases between. CDR3 nucleotides: TGTGCCAGCAGCCACCTCCGAGAAAGGGTGGCTGAAGCTTTCTTT. This codes for CASSHLRERVAEAFF.

The V and J genes are TRBV7-3 and TRBJ1-1; D unclear. Germline assignment: CDR1 SGHTA and CDR2 FQGTGA. Trimming left V 5 bases short and J 5 bases short, with 18 bases between. The CDR3 sequence is 15 residues long. In nucleotides, the CDR3 is TGTGCCAGCAGCCCCCGTGAGAGGGATCGGACTGAAGCTTTCTTT. It yields the protein CASSPRERDRTEAFF.

This chain joins TRBV4-2 and TRBJ2-7; perhaps TRBD2 as D (6 bases). V gave up 4 bases and J gave up 3 bases, with 13 bases separating them. CDR3 length equals 14 residues. Germline CDR1 and CDR2: LGHNA and YNFKEQ. As DNA, the CDR3 is TGTGCCAGCAGCCCTTCGGCTAGCGTCTACGAGCAGTACTTC. Amino acids: CASSPSASVYEQYF.

This chain connects TRBV7-3 to TRBJ2-2; possibly TRBD1 for D (5 bases). Trimming pared 3 bases from V and 4 bases from J, leaving 6 bases between. This CDR3 comprises 13 residues. In germline, CDR1 is SGHTA, CDR2 FQGTGA. In DNA form, the CDR3 reads TGTGCCAGCAGCTTCAGGGTCACCGGGGAGCTGTTTTTT. Amino acids: CASSFRVTGELFF.

For this clone: The junction departs from germline at one end; a sequencing error may be responsible. This chain links TRBV5-1 with TRBJ2-3, with a weak D call TRBD2 (6 bases). The CDR3 is 17 amino acids. Germline values: CDR1 SGHRS, CDR2 YFSETQ. CDR3 protein: CASSPPWGDEGTNTQYF. Written as DNA, the CDR3 is TGCGCCAGCAGCCCTCCGTGGGGGGATGAGGGCACAAATACGCAGTATTTT.

This clone has only a few counts. The chain employs TRBV7-2 and TRBJ2-2; no clear D. In germline, CDR1 is SGHTA, CDR2 FQGNSA. The CDR3 is 13 residues long. Trimming cost V 1 base and J 10 bases, with 10 bases left between them. The CDR3 sequence is CASSLGMSLELFF. CDR3 coding DNA: TGTGCCAGCAGCTTAGGCATGTCACTGGAGCTGTTTTTT. The variable domain in full, with the rest retrieved from reference TRBV7-2 and TRBJ2-2, is GAGVSQSPSNKVTEKGKDVELRCDPISGHTALYWYRQSLGQGLEFLIYFQGNSAPDKSGLPSDRFSAERTGGSVSTLTIQRTQQEDSAVYLCASSLGMSLELFFGEGSRLTVL.

This sequence joins TRBV19 and TRBJ2-2; 8 bases line up with TRBD1. Losses at the gene ends were 9 bases for V and 3 bases for J; bases not matched to a gene: 9. Germline V CDR1 and CDR2: LNHDA, SQIVND (reference sequence). CDR3 length: 15 residues. Here the CDR3 DNA reads TGTGCCAGCACAATCCAGGGGGCAGACACCGGGGAGCTGTTTTTT. Its protein is CASTIQGADTGELFF. Complete variable domain (other parts from reference TRBV19 and TRBJ2-2): DGGITQSPKYLFRKEGQNVTLSCEQNLNHDAMYWYRQDPGQGLRLIYYSQIVNDFQKGDIAEGYSVSREKKESFPLTVTSAQKNPTAFYLCASTIQGADTGELFFGEGSRLTVL.

The chain recombines TRBV7-2 with TRBJ2-7; 9 bases line up with TRBD1. Germline V gene sequence: CDR1 SGHTA, CDR2 FQGNSA. The V gene end was trimmed by 0 bases and the J gene end by 7 bases; junction bases not matched to a gene: 7. The CDR3 sequence is 15 residues long. CDR3 nucleotide sequence: TGTGCCAGCAGCTTAGCGTCGGACAGGGGCGGGGAGCAGTACTTC. Translation: CASSLASDRGGEQYF.

The chain combines TRBV10-3 with TRBJ1-3; D is ambiguous. The germline gives CDR1 ENHRY, CDR2 SYGVKD. The CDR3 is 13 amino acids. The V end lost 4 bases, the J end lost 2 bases, and 6 bases lay between the germline ends. The CDR3 sequence: CAISGGTGNTIYF. CDR3 sequence (DNA): TGTGCCATCAGTGGGGGAACTGGAAACACCATATATTTT.

J is TRBJ2-1 and V is TRBV5-4; D possibly corresponds to TRBD2 (5 bases). Deletions cut 6 bases from V and 10 bases from J, with 20 bases between. Germline V gene sequence: CDR1 SGHNT, CDR2 YYREEE (reference sequence). There are 14 residues in the CDR3. The CDR3 DNA is TGTGCCAGCACGACGGCAGAGGGCCTTAGGGAGCAGTTCTTC. This sequence encodes CASTTAEGLREQFF.